This section outlines one T cell receptor (beta chain) sequence together with its context. Its antigen remains unknown. The data are from a study of shared clonotypes between healthy human individuals. About the study: Three plates were used per donor for CD4 naive, three for CD4 memory, two for CD8 naive and one for CD8 memory.

CDR1 is MDHEN, CDR2 SYDVKM, per germline. The CDR3 loop spans 14 amino acids. V lost 2 bases and J lost 8, with 12 bases in between. The method was immunoSEQ multiplex PCR; TCRdb's version includes in-frame clones alone and lacks a portion of them. The table includes about 680,000 clones, about 80% detected once. A CD45RA+ naive subset and a CD45RA-negative memory subset were split from CD4+ cells. Study conclusions and caveats: Estimated richness was generally greater in naive than memory subsets.

Sequencing was carried out using memory CD4+ T cells sorted from blood. Subset reported: CD45RA-negative fraction. The receptor's source is a woman under 40 in good health. The genes are TRBV28 and TRBJ1-4; D is unclear. CDR3 sequence (DNA): TGTGCCAGCAGTTTAACCGCGTCCAGGGAAAAACTGTTTTTT. Residues: CASSLTASREKLFF.